This T cell receptor (beta chain) was profiled in a study of Graves' ophthalmopathy and Graves' hyperthyroidism. Study-wide background: The collection of peripheral blood took place at initial diagnosis, before any treatment.

Note on this clonotype: Its antigen remains unidentified.

Study-wide results and limits: The blood repertoire also included most expanded thyroid clonotypes above 0.001 frequency. With around 70% sensitivity and around 79% specificity, the model predicted ophthalmopathy progression.

Scientists amplified the TCR beta CDR3 regions from RNA transcripts. In the first round, RT-PCR was carried out with HTBI primers, and a multiplex PCR formed the second round. Via MiXCR, TCRdb re-called the multiplex PCR reads, giving one row per CDR3 protein. The sample shows about 700,000 distinct CDR3 sequences, 35% to 50% of them seen only once. Exclusion covered patients with other autoimmune diseases or uncontrolled infections (as well as pregnancy or lactation). CDR1 and CDR2 from the germline V gene are SEHNR and FQNEAQ (reference sequence). The germline V and J ends were trimmed by 5 bases and 8 bases, with 14 bases remaining between them. This CDR3 contains 13 residues.

The origin of this receptor is an adult man with Graves' ophthalmopathy. Sequenced input: peripheral blood. The chain employs TRBV7-9 and TRBJ2-3, with D perhaps TRBD1 (5 bases). CDR3 nucleotide sequence: TGTGCCAGCAGCCAGGGTACTCTTGGTACGCAGTATTTT. Protein sequence: CASSQGTLGTQYF.